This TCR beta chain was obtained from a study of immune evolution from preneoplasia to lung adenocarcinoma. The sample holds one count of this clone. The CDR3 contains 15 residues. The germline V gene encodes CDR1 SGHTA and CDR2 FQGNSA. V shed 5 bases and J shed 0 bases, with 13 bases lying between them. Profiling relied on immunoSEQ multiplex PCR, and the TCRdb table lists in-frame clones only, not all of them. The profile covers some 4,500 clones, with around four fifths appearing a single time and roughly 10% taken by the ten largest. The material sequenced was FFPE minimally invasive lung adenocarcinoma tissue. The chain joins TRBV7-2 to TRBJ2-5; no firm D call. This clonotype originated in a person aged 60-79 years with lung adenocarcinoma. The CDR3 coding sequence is TGTGCCAGCAGCCTACGACGGGCGAACCAAGAGACCCAGTACTTC. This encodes CASSLRRANQETQYF.